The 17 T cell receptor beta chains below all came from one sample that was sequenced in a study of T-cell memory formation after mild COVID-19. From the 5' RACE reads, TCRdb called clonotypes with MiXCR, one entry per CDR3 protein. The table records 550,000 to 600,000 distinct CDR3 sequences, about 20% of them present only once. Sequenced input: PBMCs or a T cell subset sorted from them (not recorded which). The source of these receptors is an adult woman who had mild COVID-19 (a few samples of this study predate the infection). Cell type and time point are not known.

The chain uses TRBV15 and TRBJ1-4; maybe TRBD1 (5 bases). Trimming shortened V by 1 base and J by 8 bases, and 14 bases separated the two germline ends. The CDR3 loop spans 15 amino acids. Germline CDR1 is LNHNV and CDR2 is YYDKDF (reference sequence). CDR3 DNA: TGTGCCACCAGCAGAGGCGGGGGTACCCGGGAAAAACTGTTTTTT. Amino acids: CATSRGGGTREKLFF.

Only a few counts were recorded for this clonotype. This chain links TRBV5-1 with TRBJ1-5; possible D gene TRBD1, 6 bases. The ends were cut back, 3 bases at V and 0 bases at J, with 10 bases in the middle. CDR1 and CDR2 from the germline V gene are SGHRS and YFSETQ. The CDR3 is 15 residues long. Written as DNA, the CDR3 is TGCGCCAGCAGCTGGGGGGCAGATAGCAATCAGCCCCAGCATTTT. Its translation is CASSWGADSNQPQHF. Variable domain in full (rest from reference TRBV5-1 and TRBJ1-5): KAGVTQTPRYLIKTRGQQVTLSCSPISGHRSVSWYQQTPGQGLQFLFEYFSETQRNKGNFPGRFSGRQFSNSRSEMNVSTLELGDSALYLCASSWGADSNQPQHFGDGTRLSIL.

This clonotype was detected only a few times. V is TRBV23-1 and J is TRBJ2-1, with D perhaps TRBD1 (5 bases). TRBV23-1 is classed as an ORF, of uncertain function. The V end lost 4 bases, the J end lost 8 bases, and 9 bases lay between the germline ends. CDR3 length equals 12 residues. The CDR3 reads CASSPLRDEQFF. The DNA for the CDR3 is TGCGCCAGCAGTCCGCTCAGGGATGAGCAGTTCTTC.

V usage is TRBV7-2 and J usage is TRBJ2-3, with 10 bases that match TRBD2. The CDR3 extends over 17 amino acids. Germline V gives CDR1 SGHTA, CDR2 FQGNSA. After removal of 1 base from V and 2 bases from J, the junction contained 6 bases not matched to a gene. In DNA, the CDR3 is TGTGCCAGCAGCTTAGGGGCTAGCGGGGGATTCACAGATACGCAGTATTTT. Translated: CASSLGASGGFTDTQYF.

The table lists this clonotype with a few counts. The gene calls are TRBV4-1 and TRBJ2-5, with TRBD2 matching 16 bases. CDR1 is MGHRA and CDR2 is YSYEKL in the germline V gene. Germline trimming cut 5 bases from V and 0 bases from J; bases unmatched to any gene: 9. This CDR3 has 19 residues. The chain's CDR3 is CASSNLGTSGGGDQETQYF. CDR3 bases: TGCGCCAGCAGCAACTTGGGGACTAGCGGGGGGGGCGACCAAGAGACCCAGTACTTC.

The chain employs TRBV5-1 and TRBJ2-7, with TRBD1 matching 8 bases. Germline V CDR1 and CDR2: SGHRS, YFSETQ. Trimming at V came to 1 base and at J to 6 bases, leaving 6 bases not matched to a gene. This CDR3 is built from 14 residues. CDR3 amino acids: CASSLYRGASEQYF. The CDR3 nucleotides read TGCGCCAGCAGCTTGTACAGGGGGGCCTCCGAGCAGTACTTC.

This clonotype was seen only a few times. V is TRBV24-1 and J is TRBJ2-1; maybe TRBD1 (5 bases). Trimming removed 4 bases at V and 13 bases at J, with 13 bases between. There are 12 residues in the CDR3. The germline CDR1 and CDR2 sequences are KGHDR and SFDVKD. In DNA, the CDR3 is TGTGCCACCAGTGAACTTTTAGGGGCCCAGTTCTTC. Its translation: CATSELLGAQFF.

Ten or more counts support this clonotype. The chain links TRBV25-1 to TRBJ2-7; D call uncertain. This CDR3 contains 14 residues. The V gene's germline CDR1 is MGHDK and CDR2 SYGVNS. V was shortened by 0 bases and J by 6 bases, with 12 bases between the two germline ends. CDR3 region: CASSEYAFTGEQYF. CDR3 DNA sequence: TGTGCCAGCAGTGAATATGCATTCACGGGCGAGCAGTACTTC.

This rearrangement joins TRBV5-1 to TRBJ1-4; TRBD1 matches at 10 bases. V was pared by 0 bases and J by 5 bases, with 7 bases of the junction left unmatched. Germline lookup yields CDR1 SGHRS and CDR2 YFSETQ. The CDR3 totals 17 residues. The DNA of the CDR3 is TGCGCCAGCAGCTTGGAGTTTGTGGGACAGGGGAATGAAAAACTGTTTTTT. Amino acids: CASSLEFVGQGNEKLFF.

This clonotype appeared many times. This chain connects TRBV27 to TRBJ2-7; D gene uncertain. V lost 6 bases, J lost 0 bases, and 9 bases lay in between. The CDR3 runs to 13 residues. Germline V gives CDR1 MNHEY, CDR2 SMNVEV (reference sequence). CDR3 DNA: TGTGCCAGCAGAATGTTGAACTCCTACGAGCAGTACTTC. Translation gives CASRMLNSYEQYF.

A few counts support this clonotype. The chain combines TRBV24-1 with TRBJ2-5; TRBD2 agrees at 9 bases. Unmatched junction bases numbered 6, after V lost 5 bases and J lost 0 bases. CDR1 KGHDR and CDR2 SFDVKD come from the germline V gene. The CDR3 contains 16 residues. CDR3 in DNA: TGTGCCACCAGTGGCGGGCTAGCGGGAAACCAAGAGACCCAGTACTTC. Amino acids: CATSGGLAGNQETQYF.

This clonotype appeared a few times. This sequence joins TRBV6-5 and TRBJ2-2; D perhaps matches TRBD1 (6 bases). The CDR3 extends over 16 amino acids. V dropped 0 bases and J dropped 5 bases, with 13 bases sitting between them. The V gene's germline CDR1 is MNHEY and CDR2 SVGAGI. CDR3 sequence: CASSYSPLTGTGELFF. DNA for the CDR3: TGTGCCAGCAGTTACTCGCCCCTAACAGGGACCGGGGAGCTGTTTTTT.

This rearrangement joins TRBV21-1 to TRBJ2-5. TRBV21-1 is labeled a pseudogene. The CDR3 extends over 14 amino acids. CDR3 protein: CASSRRQYQETQYF. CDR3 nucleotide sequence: TGTGCCAGCAGCAGAAGACAGTACCAAGAGACCCAGTACTTC.

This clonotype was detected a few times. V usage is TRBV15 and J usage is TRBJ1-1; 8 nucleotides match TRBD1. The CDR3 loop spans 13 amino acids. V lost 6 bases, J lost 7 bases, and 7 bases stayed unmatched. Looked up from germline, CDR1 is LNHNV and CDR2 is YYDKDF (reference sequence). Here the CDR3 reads CATSMGQAYEAFF. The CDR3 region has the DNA TGTGCCACCAGTATGGGACAGGCTTATGAAGCTTTCTTT.

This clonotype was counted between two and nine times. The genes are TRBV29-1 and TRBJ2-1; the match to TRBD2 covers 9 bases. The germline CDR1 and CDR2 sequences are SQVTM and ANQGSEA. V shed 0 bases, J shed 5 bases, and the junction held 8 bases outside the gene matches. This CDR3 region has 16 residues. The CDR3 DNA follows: TGCAGCGTTGAAGATCGGCGGGAGGGCCTCCACAATGAGCAGTTCTTC. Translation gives CSVEDRREGLHNEQFF.

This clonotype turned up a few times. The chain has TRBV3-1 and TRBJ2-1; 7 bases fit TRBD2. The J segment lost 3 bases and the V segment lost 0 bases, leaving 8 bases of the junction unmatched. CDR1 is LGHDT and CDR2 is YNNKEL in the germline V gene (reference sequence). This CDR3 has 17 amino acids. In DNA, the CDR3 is TGTGCCAGCAGCCAAGAAAGTCTAGCGGACTACTACAATGAGCAGTTCTTC. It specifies CASSQESLADYYNEQFF.

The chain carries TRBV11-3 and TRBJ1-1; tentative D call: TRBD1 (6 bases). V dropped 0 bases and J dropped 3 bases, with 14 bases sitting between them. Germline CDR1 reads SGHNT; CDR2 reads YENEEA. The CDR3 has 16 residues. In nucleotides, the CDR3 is TGTGCCAGCAGCTTAGACTCGTGGGGGGGCCACACTGAAGCTTTCTTT. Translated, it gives CASSLDSWGGHTEAFF. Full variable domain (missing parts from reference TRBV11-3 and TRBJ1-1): EAGVVQSPRYKIIEKKQPVAFWCNPISGHNTLYWYLQNLGQGPELLIRYENEEAVDDSQLPKDRFSAERLKGVDSTLKIQPAELGDSAVYLCASSLDSWGGHTEAFFGQGTRLTVV.